These 6 T cell receptor beta chains came from one sample sequenced in a study of spatial heterogeneity in lung cancer. In TCRdb, the 5' RACE reads were re-called with MiXCR into one record per CDR3 protein. The sample lists under 80,000 distinct CDR3 sequences; approximately 6% were seen once. As for time point: sample taken at primary tumor resection. The sequencing used PBMCs, collected at surgery. These receptors all come from a female donor with early-stage non-small cell lung cancer.

The chain links TRBV2 to TRBJ1-4; D unresolved. The V end was cut by 2 bases, the J end by 8 bases, with 15 bases between. This CDR3 has 15 amino acids. Per the germline V gene, CDR1 is SNHLY and CDR2 is FYNNEI. The CDR3 nucleotides are TGTGCCAGCAGTGAAAGTCAAGCCTGGGGAGAAAAACTGTTTTTT. As protein: CASSESQAWGEKLFF. Complete variable domain (other parts from reference TRBV2 and TRBJ1-4): EPEVTQTPSHQVTQMGQEVILRCVPISNHLYFYWYRQILGQKVEFLVSFYNNEISEKSEIFDDQFSVERPDGSNFTLKIRSTKLEDSAMYFCASSESQAWGEKLFFGSGTQLSVL.

This clonotype was counted many times. This rearrangement joins TRBV3-1 to TRBJ2-6; D may be TRBD1 or TRBD2 (5 bases each). The CDR3 is 17 amino acids. V lost 2 bases and J 0 bases, leaving 11 bases between the germline ends. CDR1 is LGHDT and CDR2 is YNNKEL in the germline V gene (reference sequence). The DNA of the CDR3 is TGTGCCAGCAGCCAAACGGGGACCCTCTCTGGGGCCAACGTCCTGACTTTC. Amino acids: CASSQTGTLSGANVLTF. Full variable domain (remainder filled in from reference TRBV3-1 and TRBJ2-6): DTAVSQTPKYLVTQMGNDKSIKCEQNLGHDTMYWYKQDSKKFLKIMFSYNNKELIINETVPNRFSPKSPDKAHLNLHINSLELGDSAVYFCASSQTGTLSGANVLTFGAGSRLTVL.

The V call is TRBV24-1, the J call TRBJ1-1; 8 bases map to TRBD1. CDR1 KGHDR and CDR2 SFDVKD come from the germline V gene. V trimming: 4 bases; J trimming: 12 bases; junction bases outside the gene matches: 6. The CDR3 spans 12 residues. CDR3 sequence: CATSERTGMTFF. In DNA form, the CDR3 reads TGTGCCACCAGTGAGCGGACAGGGATGACTTTCTTT.

V and J are TRBV12-3 or TRBV12-4 and TRBJ2-5, with D uncertain. The V end lost 7 bases, the J end lost 5 bases, and 8 bases lay between the germline ends. The CDR3 sequence is 11 residues long. CDR3 nucleotide sequence: TGTGCCAGCACCCACTCTGAGACCCAGTACTTC. Protein sequence: CASTHSETQYF.

This clonotype was seen at least ten times. The chain employs TRBV5-5 and TRBJ1-1, with 8 bases lining up with TRBD1. Trimming took 2 bases from V and 4 from J; bases not matched to a gene: 7. Germline V CDR1 and CDR2: SGHKS, YYEKEE (reference sequence). This CDR3 has 15 residues. The CDR3 DNA reads TGTGCCAGCAGCTTCATTCAGGGGACAGGCACTGAAGCTTTCTTT. Amino acid sequence: CASSFIQGTGTEAFF.

As regards this clonotype: The germline gene is not matched at one end of the junction; a read error may be the cause. CDR3 amino acids: CASSLEGQGDLGKPQHF. The CDR3 DNA is TGTGCTAGCAGCTTAGAAGGGCAGGGAGACCTCGGGAAGCCCCAGCATTTT. This chain connects TRBV7-7 to TRBJ1-5; the D gene is possibly TRBD1 (5 bases). The CDR3 length is 17 residues. CDR1 SSHAT and CDR2 FNYEAQ come from the germline V gene (reference sequence).